The sample holds a few counts of the clone carrying this T cell receptor beta chain. The antigen is unknown. In TCRdb, the 5' RACE reads were re-called with MiXCR into one record per CDR3 protein. Of 200,000 to 300,000 distinct CDR3 sequences listed, roughly 13% are singletons. Trimming at V came to 6 bases and at J to 8 bases, leaving 8 bases not matched to a gene. The CDR3 is made up of 14 amino acids. Germline assignment: CDR1 DFQATT and CDR2 SNEGSKA (reference sequence). The data were obtained in a study of T cells after yellow fever vaccination. Study conclusions and caveats: Clones from primary vaccination mostly reappeared after the booster (roughly 97% CD4, just over 85% CD8).

The sequence was obtained from a young man who received the YFV17D yellow fever vaccine. Sequences were derived from CD4+ T cells sorted from PBMCs, sampled 45 days after the yellow fever booster vaccination. The chain is built from TRBV20-1 and TRBJ1-4; 11 nucleotides line up with TRBD1. This chain's CDR3 is CSATPGQGGEKLFF. In DNA form, the CDR3 reads TGCAGTGCCACCCCGGGACAGGGGGGAGAAAAACTGTTTTTT.